This TCR beta chain was captured by sequencing in a study of T cell repertoires in cytomegalovirus infection. Study-level background: Public signatures in TCR beta pointed to CMV infection and matching HLA type.

Study-wide results and caveats: HLA-C-restricted CMV clonotypes gave the most frequent clonotype in two of eight donors.

Details on this clonotype: Its antigen is unidentified.

Trimming cost V 6 bases and J 2 bases, with 14 bases left between them. The CDR3 is 14 residues long. Germline V gene lookup returns CDR1 MDHEN and CDR2 SYDVKM. TCRdb recomputed calls from the reads with MiXCR, one row per CDR3 protein. The table includes about 890,000 distinct CDR3 sequences, approximately 31% detected once. The source material was cultured CD8+ T cells from PBMCs, sampled from culture after CMV antigen stimulation. This receptor was taken from a human donor in good health (CMV status not recorded). Some clones in this sample may be carry-over from other donors' samples. V usage is TRBV28 and J usage is TRBJ2-7; perhaps TRBD2 as D (6 bases). CDR3 residues: CASSPPGEAYEQYV. The CDR3 coding sequence is TGTGCCAGCAGCCCACCGGGGGAAGCCTACGAGCAGTACGTC.